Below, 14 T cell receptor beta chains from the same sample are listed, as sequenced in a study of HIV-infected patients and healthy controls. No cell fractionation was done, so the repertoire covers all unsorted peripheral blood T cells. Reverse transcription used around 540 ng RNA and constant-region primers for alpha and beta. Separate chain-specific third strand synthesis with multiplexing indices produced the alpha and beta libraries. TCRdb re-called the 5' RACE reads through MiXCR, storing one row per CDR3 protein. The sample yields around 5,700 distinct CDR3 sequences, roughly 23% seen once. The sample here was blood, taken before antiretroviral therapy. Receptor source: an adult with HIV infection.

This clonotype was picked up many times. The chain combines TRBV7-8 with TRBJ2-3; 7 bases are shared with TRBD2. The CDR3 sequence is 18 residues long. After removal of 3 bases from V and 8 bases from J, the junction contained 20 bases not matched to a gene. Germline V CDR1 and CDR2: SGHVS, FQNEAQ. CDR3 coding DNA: TGTGCCAGCAGCTTTCCTGGGGCGCCGGGACTAAGTGGGGGTACGCAGTATTTT. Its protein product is CASSFPGAPGLSGGTQYF.

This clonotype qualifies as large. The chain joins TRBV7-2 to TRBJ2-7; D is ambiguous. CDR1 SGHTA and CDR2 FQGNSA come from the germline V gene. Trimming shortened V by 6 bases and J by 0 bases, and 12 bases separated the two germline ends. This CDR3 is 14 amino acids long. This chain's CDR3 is CASRTQPNSYEQYF. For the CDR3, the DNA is TGTGCCAGCAGGACCCAGCCAAACTCCTACGAGCAGTACTTC.

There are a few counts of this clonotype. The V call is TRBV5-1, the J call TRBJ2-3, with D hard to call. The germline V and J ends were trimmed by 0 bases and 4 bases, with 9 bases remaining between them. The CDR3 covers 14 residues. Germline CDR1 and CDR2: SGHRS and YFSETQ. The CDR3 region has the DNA TGCGCCAGCAGCTTGGGACCCACCGCAGATACGCAGTATTTT. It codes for CASSLGPTADTQYF. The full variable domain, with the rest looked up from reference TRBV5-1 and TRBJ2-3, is KAGVTQTPRYLIKTRGQQVTLSCSPISGHRSVSWYQQTPGQGLQFLFEYFSETQRNKGNFPGRFSGRQFSNSRSEMNVSTLELGDSALYLCASSLGPTADTQYFGPGTRLTVL.

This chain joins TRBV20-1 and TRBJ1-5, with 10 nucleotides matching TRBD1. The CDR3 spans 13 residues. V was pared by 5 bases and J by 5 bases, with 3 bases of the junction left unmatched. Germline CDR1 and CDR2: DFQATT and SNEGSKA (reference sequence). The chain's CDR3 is CSAGTGEDQPQHF. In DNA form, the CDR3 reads TGCAGTGCTGGGACAGGGGAAGATCAGCCCCAGCATTTT.

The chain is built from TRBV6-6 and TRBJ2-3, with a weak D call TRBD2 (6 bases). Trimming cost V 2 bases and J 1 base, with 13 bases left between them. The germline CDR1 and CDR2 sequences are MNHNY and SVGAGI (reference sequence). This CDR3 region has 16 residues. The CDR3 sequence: CASSYLNVAGTDTQYF. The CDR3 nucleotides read TGTGCCAGCAGTTACCTGAATGTAGCGGGCACAGATACGCAGTATTTT.

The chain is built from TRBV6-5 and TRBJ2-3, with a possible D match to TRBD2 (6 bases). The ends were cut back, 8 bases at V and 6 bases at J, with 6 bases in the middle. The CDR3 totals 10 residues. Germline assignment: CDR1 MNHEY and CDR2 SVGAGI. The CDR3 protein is CASGGDTQYF. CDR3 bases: TGTGCCAGCGGGGGGGATACGCAGTATTTT.

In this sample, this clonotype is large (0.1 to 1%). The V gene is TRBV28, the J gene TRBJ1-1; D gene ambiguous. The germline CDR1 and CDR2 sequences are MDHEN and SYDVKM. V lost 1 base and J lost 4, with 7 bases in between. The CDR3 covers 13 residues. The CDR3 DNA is TGTGCCAGCAGTTTATTTCCTACCACTGAAGCTTTCTTT. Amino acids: CASSLFPTTEAFF.

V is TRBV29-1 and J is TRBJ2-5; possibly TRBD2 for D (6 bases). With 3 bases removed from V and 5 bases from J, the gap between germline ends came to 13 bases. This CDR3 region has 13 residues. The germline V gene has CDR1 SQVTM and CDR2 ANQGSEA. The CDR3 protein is CSVDQLARETQYF. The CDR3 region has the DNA TGCAGCGTTGACCAACTAGCTCGGGAGACCCAGTACTTC.

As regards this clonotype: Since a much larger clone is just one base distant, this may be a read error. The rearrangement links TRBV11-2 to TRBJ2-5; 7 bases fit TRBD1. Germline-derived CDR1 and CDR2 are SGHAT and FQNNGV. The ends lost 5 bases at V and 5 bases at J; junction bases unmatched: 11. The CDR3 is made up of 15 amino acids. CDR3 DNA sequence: TGTGCCAGCAGCCATCAGCCGACAGGGCTTGAGACCCAGTACTTC. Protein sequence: CASSHQPTGLETQYF.

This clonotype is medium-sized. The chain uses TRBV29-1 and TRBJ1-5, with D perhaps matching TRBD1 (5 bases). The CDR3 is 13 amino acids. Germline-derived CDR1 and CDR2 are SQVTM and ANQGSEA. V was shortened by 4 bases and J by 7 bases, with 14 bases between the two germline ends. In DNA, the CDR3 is TGCAGCGTTGGGTTATCAGGGCGACAGCCCCAGCATTTT. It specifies CSVGLSGRQPQHF.

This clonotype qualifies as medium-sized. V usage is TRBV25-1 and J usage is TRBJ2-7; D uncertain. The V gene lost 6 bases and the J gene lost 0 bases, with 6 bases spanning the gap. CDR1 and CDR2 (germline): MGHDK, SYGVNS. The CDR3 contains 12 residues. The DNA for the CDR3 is TGTGCCAGCAGCCCAAGCTCCTACGAGCAGTACTTC. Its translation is CASSPSSYEQYF.

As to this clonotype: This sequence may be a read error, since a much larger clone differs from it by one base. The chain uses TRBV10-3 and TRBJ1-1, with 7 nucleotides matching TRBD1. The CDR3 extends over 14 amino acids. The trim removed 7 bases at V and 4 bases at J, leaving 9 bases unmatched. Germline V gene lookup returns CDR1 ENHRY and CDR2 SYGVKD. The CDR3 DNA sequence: TGTGCCATCATCGAGACAGGGCTTAGCACTGAAGCTTTCTTT. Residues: CAIIETGLSTEAFF.

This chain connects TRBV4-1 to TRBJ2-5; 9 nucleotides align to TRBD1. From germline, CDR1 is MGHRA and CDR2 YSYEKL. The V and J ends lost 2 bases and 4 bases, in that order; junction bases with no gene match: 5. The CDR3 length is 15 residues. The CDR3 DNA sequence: TGCGCCAGCAGCCAAAACAGGGGGCCGGGAGAGACCCAGTACTTC. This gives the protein CASSQNRGPGETQYF.

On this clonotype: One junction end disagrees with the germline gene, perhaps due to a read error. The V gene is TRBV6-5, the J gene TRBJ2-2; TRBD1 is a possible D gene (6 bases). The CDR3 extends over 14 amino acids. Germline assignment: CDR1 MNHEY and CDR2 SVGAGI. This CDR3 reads CASSYVSGAGEMFF. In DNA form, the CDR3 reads TGTGCCAGCAGTTACGTGTCAGGGGCCGGGGAGATGTTTTTT.